This entry describes one TCR beta chain. The antigen remains undetermined. The germline V gene has CDR1 SQVTM and CDR2 ANQGSEA. V was clipped by 4 bases and J by 4 bases; unmatched bases: 6. CDR3 length: 14 residues. This record comes from a study of blood T cells in healthy people across ages. Alongside a J-beta primer mix, a sample-barcoded 5' primer served in a second PCR lasting roughly 7 to 11 cycles. Each CDR3 protein is one row after TCRdb ran MiXCR on the 5' RACE reads. The sample lists hundreds of thousands of distinct CDR3 sequences; approximately 25% were seen once. Study-wide results and limits: Naive CD4+ cell counts and diversity both ran higher in long-lived than in aged donors.

This sample also belongs to another study, concerning T cells of mothers and their children.

The clonotype originates from a boy between 10 and 17 years old in good health. Input material: blood. The genes are TRBV29-1 and TRBJ2-5, with 10 bases that match TRBD1. The CDR3 bases are TGCAGCGTTGGGACAGGGGGAAATGCAGAGACCCAGTACTTC. Protein: CSVGTGGNAETQYF.